One and the same sample provided the 14 T cell receptor beta chains below, sequenced in a study of blood T cell repertoires in COVID-19. The table came from immunoSEQ multiplex PCR; TCRdb's copy has only in-frame clones and leaves some out. Of approximately 390,000 clones in the sample, just under 90% were seen once. The sample comprised PBMCs or T cells enriched from blood (not recorded which). These TCRs come from a woman in her forties or fifties who had recovered from COVID-19.

V gene TRBV7-9 combines with J gene TRBJ2-1; D is unclear. Trimming cost V 4 bases and J 2 bases, with 12 bases left between them. Germline loops: CDR1 SEHNR, CDR2 FQNEAQ (reference sequence). The CDR3 runs to 15 residues. This chain's CDR3 is CASSSPLAPYNEQFF. As DNA, the CDR3 is TGTGCCAGCAGCTCCCCCTTGGCCCCCTACAATGAGCAGTTCTTC.

The rearrangement joins TRBV30 to TRBJ2-4, with D perhaps TRBD2 (6 bases). The CDR3 sequence is 15 residues long. In germline, CDR1 is GTSNPN, CDR2 SVGIG (reference sequence). The CDR3 sequence: CATLGPAGREDIQYF. The CDR3 DNA is TGTGCTACCTTGGGGCCGGCGGGCAGGGAGGACATTCAGTACTTC.

This clone came up a few times. This chain connects TRBV19 to TRBJ2-2, with D perhaps matching TRBD1 (5 bases). V was trimmed by 4 bases and J by 2 bases, leaving 14 bases between them. This CDR3 has 16 residues. Germline CDR1 LNHDA, CDR2 SQIVND (reference sequence). CDR3 sequence reads: CASSTTGVRNTGELFF. The DNA of the CDR3 is TGTGCCAGTAGTACTACAGGAGTACGAAACACCGGGGAGCTGTTTTTT.

The rearrangement links TRBV9 to TRBJ1-6; 7 bases agree with TRBD1. The trim removed 6 bases at V and 7 bases at J, leaving 16 bases unmatched. In germline, CDR1 is SGDLS, CDR2 YYNGEE. The CDR3 totals 17 residues. CDR3 residues: CASNDRADVSKNSPLHF. CDR3 nucleotide sequence: TGTGCCAGCAATGACAGGGCGGACGTAAGCAAGAATTCACCCCTCCACTTT.

This clone was seen a single time. The genes are TRBV30 and TRBJ2-1; TRBD2 matches at 7 bases. CDR1 GTSNPN and CDR2 SVGIG come from the germline V gene (reference sequence). This CDR3 comprises 19 residues. V trimming: 1 base; J trimming: 6 bases; junction bases outside the gene matches: 21. CDR3: CAWSDWTPWGRENTNEQFF. In DNA form, the CDR3 reads TGTGCCTGGAGTGACTGGACGCCATGGGGGAGGGAGAACACCAATGAGCAGTTCTTC.

The genes are TRBV28 and TRBJ1-5, with D possibly TRBD1 on 6 matching bases. CDR1 and CDR2 (germline): MDHEN, SYDVKM. The CDR3 is 14 residues long. V shed 2 bases and J shed 8 bases, with 13 bases lying between them. Written as DNA, the CDR3 is TGTGCCAGCAGTTTACTACAGGGATTGAAGCCCCAGCATTTT. Its translation: CASSLLQGLKPQHF.

This clone was observed once. The chain joins TRBV30 to TRBJ1-1; D call uncertain. The CDR3 consists of 13 residues. Germline-derived CDR1 and CDR2 are GTSNPN and SVGIG (reference sequence). The V and J ends lost 3 bases and 4 bases respectively, with 12 bases between them. The CDR3 here is CAWRAQIPTEAFF. As DNA, the CDR3 is TGTGCCTGGAGAGCACAGATACCCACTGAAGCTTTCTTT.

V and J are TRBV4-3 and TRBJ1-2; 7 bases are a match to TRBD1. This CDR3 is built from 11 residues. Germline CDR1 reads LGHNA; CDR2 reads YSLEER. After removal of 8 bases from V and 8 bases from J, the junction contained 5 bases not matched to a gene. The DNA for the CDR3 is TGCGCCAGCCGAGGGGGCGCCGGCTACACCTTC. This gives the protein CASRGGAGYTF.

The CDR3 spells CAWSVRGFQDFYNGDTEAFF. The CDR3 nucleotides are TGTGCCTGGAGTGTACGGGGATTTCAGGATTTCTATAATGGGGACACTGAAGCTTTCTTT. The chain combines TRBV30 with TRBJ1-1, with D unclear. The V gene's germline CDR1 is GTSNPN and CDR2 SVGIG (reference sequence). This CDR3 comprises 20 residues. Trimming removed 0 bases at V and 3 bases at J, with 29 bases between.

The chain is built from TRBV30 and TRBJ1-6; weak D call: TRBD1 (6 bases). This CDR3 spans 12 amino acids. Deletions cut 4 bases from V and 10 bases from J, with 11 bases between. The germline V gene encodes CDR1 GTSNPN and CDR2 SVGIG (reference sequence). The CDR3 is CAWNRAASPLHF. CDR3 DNA sequence: TGTGCCTGGAACAGGGCTGCCTCACCCCTCCACTTT.

The genes are TRBV9 and TRBJ2-7; D is possibly TRBD2 (6 bases). This CDR3 region has 15 residues. V was clipped by 5 bases and J by 4 bases, with 19 bases between them. The germline V gene encodes CDR1 SGDLS and CDR2 YYNGEE. The CDR3 DNA sequence: TGTGCCAGCAGTGCCGGGCGCGGAGGGTTATACGAGCAGTACTTC. Protein: CASSAGRGGLYEQYF. Full variable domain (rest looked up from reference TRBV9 and TRBJ2-7): DSGVTQTPKHLITATGQRVTLRCSPRSGDLSVYWYQQSLDQGLQFLIQYYNGEERAKGNILERFSAQQFPDLHSELNLSSLELGDSALYFCASSAGRGGLYEQYFGPGTRLTVT.

The V gene is TRBV14, the J gene TRBJ2-7, with 12 positions matching TRBD1. Trimming removed 1 base from V and 6 bases from J; junction bases left unmatched: 4. This CDR3 has 15 residues. From germline, CDR1 is SGHDN and CDR2 FVKESK. The CDR3 region is CASSQVGTGGGEQYF. CDR3 in DNA: TGTGCCAGCAGCCAAGTCGGGACAGGGGGCGGCGAGCAGTACTTC. Based on the CDR3 plus reference TRBV14 and TRBJ2-7, the full variable domain is EAGVTQFPSHSVIEKGQTVTLRCDPISGHDNLYWYRRVMGKEIKFLLHFVKESKQDESGMPNNRFLAERTGGTYSTLKVQPAELEDSGVYFCASSQVGTGGGEQYFGPGTRLTVT.

This clone came up a few times. The rearrangement links TRBV28 to TRBJ2-1; 9 positions agree with TRBD1. Trimming removed 2 bases from V and 8 bases from J; junction bases left unmatched: 10. The CDR3 sequence is 16 residues long. Per the germline V gene, CDR1 is MDHEN and CDR2 is SYDVKM. The CDR3 DNA follows: TGTGCCAGCAGTTTACCCGGGACAGGGAGTATTCATGAGCAGTTCTTC. Protein: CASSLPGTGSIHEQFF. Variable domain in full (rest from reference TRBV28 and TRBJ2-1): DVKVTQSSRYLVKRTGEKVFLECVQDMDHENMFWYRQDPGLGLRLIYFSYDVKMKEKGDIPEGYSVSREKKERFSLILESASTNQTSMYLCASSLPGTGSIHEQFFGPGTRLTVL.

The chain has TRBV20-1 and TRBJ1-1; no clear D gene. V shed 7 bases and J shed 2 bases, with 8 bases lying between them. There are 11 residues in the CDR3. The germline V gene has CDR1 DFQATT and CDR2 SNEGSKA (reference sequence). CDR3 protein: CSGRANTEAFF. Written as DNA, the CDR3 is TGCAGTGGTAGGGCAAACACTGAAGCTTTCTTT.